The rows below give T cell receptor beta chains drawn from one sample of a study of blood T cell repertoires in COVID-19. Generated by immunoSEQ multiplex PCR, the TCRdb table keeps only in-frame clones and is missing some. This table has approximately 400,000 clones, 70% to 90% appearing once. The specimen was PBMCs or T cells enriched from blood (not recorded which). The source of these receptors is a young man who had recovered from COVID-19. Both conserved end residues are part of each CDR3. Each record gives: D gene, clone size, J gene, V gene, CDR3 protein, CDR3 DNA. D genes are given only for firm matches. Expanded clones get a size class; other rows say once, few or many, or leave the size out.

- - TRBJ1-2 TRBV20-1 CSARDREGYTF TGCAGTGCTAGAGATCGCGAAGGCTACACCTTC
- - TRBJ1-6 TRBV11-2 CASSLSTGSSPLHF TGTGCCAGCAGCTTATCTACAGGGTCGTCACCCCTCCACTTT
- - TRBJ1-6 TRBV5-1 CASSAQDKNSPLHF TGCGCCAGCAGCGCCCAAGACAAGAATTCACCCCTCCACTTT
- - TRBJ1-2 TRBV2 CASSEVGLGGAKLGYTF TGTGCCAGCAGTGAAGTAGGCTTGGGGGGAGCGAAATTGGGCTACACCTTC
TRBD1 once TRBJ1-2 TRBV5-1 CASGTGDYGYTF TGCGCCAGCGGGACAGGCGACTATGGCTACACCTTC
TRBD1 - TRBJ2-5 TRBV12-3/TRBV12-4 CASSWDRQETQYF TGTGCCAGCAGTTGGGACAGGCAAGAGACCCAGTACTTC
- - TRBJ1-5 TRBV6-5 CASSYGGDGQPQHF TGTGCCAGCAGTTACGGCGGGGACGGTCAGCCCCAGCATTTT
TRBD1 - TRBJ2-7 TRBV4-2 CASSPGTGGDEQYF TGTGCCAGCAGCCCCGGGACAGGGGGCGACGAGCAGTACTTC
- few TRBJ1-2 TRBV4-1 CASSPTGLAGGYTF TGCGCCAGCAGTCCCACAGGGCTTGCTGGAGGCTACACCTTC
TRBD2 - TRBJ2-1 TRBV7-6 CASSLSQAGGGNEQFF TGTGCCAGCAGCTTATCCCAAGCGGGGGGTGGCAATGAGCAGTTCTTC
TRBD1 - TRBJ1-1 TRBV19 CASIRTGATEAFF TGTGCCAGTATTCGAACAGGGGCCACTGAAGCTTTCTTT
TRBD1 - TRBJ1-2 TRBV27 CASSPLTGGVGGYTF TGTGCCAGCAGTCCCCTGACAGGGGGCGTGGGTGGCTACACCTTC
TRBD1 - TRBJ1-5 TRBV30 CAWSVGTGLDQPQHF TGTGCCTGGAGTGTCGGGACAGGGTTAGATCAGCCCCAGCATTTT
- - TRBJ1-5 TRBV5-8 CASSPPARDSLNQPQHF TGTGCCAGCAGCCCCCCAGCACGTGACAGTCTTAATCAGCCCCAGCATTTT
TRBD1 - TRBJ1-4 TRBV19 CASRNGGQGEKLFF TGTGCCAGTAGGAACGGGGGACAGGGCGAAAAACTGTTTTTT
TRBD2 - TRBJ2-1 TRBV11-2 CASRGSAGYNEQFF TGTGCCAGCAGGGGATCAGCGGGATACAATGAGCAGTTCTTC
- - TRBJ2-3 TRBV5-1 CASSLRSGSVTDTQYF TGCGCCAGCAGCTTGCGCTCGGGGTCAGTTACAGATACGCAGTATTTT
TRBD1 - TRBJ1-3 TRBV18 CASSPKGTEGGNTIYF TGTGCCAGCTCACCAAAAGGGACAGAGGGTGGAAACACCATATATTTT
- - TRBJ1-2 TRBV9 CASSVETGNYGYTF TGTGCCAGCAGCGTTGAAACCGGGAACTATGGCTACACCTTC
- once TRBJ2-3 TRBV27 CASSPPAGYDTDTQYF TGTGCCAGCAGTCCCCCCGCGGGGTACGACACAGATACGCAGTATTTT
TRBD2 - TRBJ2-3 TRBV10-3 CAIRRTSGGASTDTQYF TGTGCCATCAGGAGGACTAGCGGGGGGGCTAGCACAGATACGCAGTATTTT
TRBD2 - TRBJ2-5 TRBV29-1 CSVVRGGGQETQYF TGCAGCGTTGTTCGCGGGGGGGGCCAAGAGACCCAGTACTTC
TRBD2 - TRBJ2-1 TRBV6-1 CASSDWRGAYNEQFF TGTGCCAGCAGTGATTGGCGGGGGGCTTACAATGAGCAGTTCTTC